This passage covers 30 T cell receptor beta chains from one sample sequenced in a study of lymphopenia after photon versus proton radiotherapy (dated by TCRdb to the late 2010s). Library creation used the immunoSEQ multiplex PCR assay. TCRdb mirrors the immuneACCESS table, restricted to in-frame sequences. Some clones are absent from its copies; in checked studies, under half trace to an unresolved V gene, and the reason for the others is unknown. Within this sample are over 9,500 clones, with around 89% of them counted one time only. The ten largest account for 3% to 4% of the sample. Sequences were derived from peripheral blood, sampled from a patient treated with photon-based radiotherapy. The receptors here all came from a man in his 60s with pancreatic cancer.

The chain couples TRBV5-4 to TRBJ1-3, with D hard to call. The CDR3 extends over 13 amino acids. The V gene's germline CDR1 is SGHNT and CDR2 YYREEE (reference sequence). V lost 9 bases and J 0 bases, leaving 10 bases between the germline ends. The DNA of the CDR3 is TGTGCCACCCGAGAATACTCTGGAAACACCATATATTTT. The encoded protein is CATREYSGNTIYF.

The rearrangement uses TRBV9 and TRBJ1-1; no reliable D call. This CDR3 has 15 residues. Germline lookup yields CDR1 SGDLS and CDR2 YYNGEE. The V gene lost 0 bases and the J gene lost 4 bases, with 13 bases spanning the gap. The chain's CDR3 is CASSVVEAAGTEAFF. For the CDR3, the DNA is TGTGCCAGCAGCGTAGTCGAGGCCGCGGGCACTGAAGCTTTCTTT.

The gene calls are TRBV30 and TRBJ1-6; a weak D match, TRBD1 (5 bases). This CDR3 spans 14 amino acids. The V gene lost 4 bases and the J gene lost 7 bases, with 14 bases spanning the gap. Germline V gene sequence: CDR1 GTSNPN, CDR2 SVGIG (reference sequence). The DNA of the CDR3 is TGTGCCTGGACCTATGGGGGAAGGAATTCACCCCTCCACTTT. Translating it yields CAWTYGGRNSPLHF.

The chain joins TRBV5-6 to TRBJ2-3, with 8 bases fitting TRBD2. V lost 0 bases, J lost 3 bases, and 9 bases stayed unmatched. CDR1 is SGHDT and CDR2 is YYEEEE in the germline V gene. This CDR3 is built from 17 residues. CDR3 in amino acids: CASSLGVAGMGTDTQYF. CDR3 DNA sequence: TGTGCCAGCAGCTTGGGGGTAGCGGGGATGGGAACAGATACGCAGTATTTT.

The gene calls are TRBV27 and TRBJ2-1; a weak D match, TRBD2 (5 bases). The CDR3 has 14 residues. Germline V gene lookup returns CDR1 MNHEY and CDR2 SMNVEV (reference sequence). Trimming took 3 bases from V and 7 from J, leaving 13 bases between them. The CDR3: CASSFGVEGNEQFF. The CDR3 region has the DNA TGTGCCAGCAGTTTCGGGGTAGAGGGAAATGAGCAGTTCTTC.

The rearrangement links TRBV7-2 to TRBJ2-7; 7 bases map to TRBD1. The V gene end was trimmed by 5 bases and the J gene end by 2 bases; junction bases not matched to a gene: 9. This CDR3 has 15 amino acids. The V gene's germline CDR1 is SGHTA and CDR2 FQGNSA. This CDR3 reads CASSKTQGRAYEQYF. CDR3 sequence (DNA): TGTGCCAGCAGCAAAACACAGGGGAGAGCCTACGAGCAGTACTTC.

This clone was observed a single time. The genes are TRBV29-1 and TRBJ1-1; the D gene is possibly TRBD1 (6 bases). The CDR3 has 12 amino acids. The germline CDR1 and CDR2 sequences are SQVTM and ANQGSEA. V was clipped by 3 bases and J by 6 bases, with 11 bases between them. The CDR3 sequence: CSVERQVSEAFF. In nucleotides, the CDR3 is TGCAGCGTTGAGAGACAGGTCTCTGAAGCTTTCTTT.

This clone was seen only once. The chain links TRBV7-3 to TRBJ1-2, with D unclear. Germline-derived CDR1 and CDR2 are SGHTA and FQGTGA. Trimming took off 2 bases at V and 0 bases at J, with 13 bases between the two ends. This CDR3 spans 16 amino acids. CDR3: CASSLGPEGANYGYTF. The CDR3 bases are TGTGCCAGCAGCTTAGGGCCCGAGGGAGCTAACTATGGCTACACCTTC. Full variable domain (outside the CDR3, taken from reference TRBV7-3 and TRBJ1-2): GAGVSQTPSNKVTEKGKYVELRCDPISGHTALYWYRQSLGQGPEFLIYFQGTGAADDSGLPNDRFFAVRPEGSVSTLKIQRTERGDSAVYLCASSLGPEGANYGYTFGSGTRLTVV.

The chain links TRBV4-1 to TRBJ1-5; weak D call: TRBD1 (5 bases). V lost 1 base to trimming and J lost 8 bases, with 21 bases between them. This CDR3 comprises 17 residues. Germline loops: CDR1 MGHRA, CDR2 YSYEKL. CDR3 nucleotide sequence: TGCGCCAGCAGCCAAGCCTTTCCCGACCGGGGGGAAAAGCCCCAGCATTTT. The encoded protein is CASSQAFPDRGEKPQHF.

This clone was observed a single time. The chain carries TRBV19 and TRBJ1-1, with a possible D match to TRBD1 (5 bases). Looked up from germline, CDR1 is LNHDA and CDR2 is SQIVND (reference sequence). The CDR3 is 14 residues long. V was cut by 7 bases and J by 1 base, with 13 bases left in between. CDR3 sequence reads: CASTPRGRNTEAFF. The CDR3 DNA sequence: TGTGCCAGTACTCCCCGGGGGAGGAACACTGAAGCTTTCTTT.

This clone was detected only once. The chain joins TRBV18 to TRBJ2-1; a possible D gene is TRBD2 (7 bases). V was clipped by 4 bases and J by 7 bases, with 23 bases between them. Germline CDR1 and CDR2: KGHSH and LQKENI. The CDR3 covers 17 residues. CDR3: CASSREVAGAGSNEQFF. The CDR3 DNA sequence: TGTGCCAGCTCACGGGAGGTCGCGGGGGCAGGGAGTAATGAGCAGTTCTTC. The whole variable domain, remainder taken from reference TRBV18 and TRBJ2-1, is NAGVMQNPRHLVRRRGQEARLRCSPMKGHSHVYWYRQLPEEGLKFMVYLQKENIIDESGMPKERFSAEFPKEGPSILRIQQVVRGDSAAYFCASSREVAGAGSNEQFFGPGTRLTVL.

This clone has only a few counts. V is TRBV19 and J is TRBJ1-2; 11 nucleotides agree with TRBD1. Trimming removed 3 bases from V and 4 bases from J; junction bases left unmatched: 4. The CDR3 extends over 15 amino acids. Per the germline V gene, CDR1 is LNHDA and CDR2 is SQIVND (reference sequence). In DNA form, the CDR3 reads TGTGCCAGTAGTATCGCCGGGACAGGGGGCTATGGCTACACCTTC. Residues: CASSIAGTGGYGYTF.

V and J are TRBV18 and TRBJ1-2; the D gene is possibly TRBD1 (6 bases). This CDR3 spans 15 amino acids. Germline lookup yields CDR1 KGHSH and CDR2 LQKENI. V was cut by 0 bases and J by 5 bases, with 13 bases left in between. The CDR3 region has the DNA TGTGCCAGCTCACCACCCGGGGGCCCCCCTTATGGCTACACCTTC. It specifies CASSPPGGPPYGYTF.

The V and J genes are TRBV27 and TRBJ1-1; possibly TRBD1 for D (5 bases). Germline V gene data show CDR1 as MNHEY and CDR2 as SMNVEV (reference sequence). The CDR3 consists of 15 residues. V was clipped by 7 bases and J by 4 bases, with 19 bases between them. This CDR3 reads CASISMWGGSTEAFF. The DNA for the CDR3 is TGTGCCAGCATCTCTATGTGGGGGGGTAGCACTGAAGCTTTCTTT.

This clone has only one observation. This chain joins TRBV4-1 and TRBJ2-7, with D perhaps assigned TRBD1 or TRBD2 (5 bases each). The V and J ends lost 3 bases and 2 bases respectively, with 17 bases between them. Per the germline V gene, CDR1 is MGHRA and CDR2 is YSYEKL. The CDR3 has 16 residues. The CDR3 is CASSHPVGRSPYEQYF. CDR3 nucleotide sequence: TGCGCCAGCAGCCACCCCGTGGGACGGAGCCCCTACGAGCAGTACTTC.

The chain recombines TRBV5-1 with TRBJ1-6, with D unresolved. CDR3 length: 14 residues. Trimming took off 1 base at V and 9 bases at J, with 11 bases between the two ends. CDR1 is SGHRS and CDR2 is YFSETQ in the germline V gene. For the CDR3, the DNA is TGCGCCAGCAGCTTGAACGGCGGGCTTTCACCCCTCCACTTT. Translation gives CASSLNGGLSPLHF.

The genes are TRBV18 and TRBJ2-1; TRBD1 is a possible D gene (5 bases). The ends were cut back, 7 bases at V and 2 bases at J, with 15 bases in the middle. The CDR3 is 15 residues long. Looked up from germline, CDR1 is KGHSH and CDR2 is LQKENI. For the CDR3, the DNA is TGTGCCAGCTTCAACAGGCAGAGCACCTACAATGAGCAGTTCTTC. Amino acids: CASFNRQSTYNEQFF.

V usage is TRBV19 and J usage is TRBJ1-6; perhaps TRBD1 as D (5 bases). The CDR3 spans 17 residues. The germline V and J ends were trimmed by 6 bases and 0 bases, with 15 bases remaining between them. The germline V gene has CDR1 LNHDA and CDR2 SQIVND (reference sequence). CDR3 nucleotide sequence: TGTGCCAGTAGGCTGGACAATTTTAGCTCCTATAATTCACCCCTCCACTTT. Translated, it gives CASRLDNFSSYNSPLHF.

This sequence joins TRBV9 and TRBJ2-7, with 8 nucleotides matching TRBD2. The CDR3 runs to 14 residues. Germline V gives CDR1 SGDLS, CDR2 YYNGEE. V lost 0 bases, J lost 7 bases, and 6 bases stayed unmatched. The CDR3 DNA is TGTGCCAGCAGCGTAGGTACGGGGGGGCTAGAGCAGTACTTC. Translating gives CASSVGTGGLEQYF.

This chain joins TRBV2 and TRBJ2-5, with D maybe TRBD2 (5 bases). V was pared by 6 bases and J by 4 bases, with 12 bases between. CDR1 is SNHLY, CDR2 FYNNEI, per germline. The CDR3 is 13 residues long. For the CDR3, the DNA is TGTGCCAGCAGGGCTAGCTTAGGAGAGACCCAGTACTTC. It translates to CASRASLGETQYF.

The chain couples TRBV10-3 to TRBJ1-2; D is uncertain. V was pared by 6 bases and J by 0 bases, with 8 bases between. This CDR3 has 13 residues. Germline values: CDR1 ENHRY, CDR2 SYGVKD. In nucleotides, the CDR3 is TGTGCCATCAGGAACCAGACTAACTATGGCTACACCTTC. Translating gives CAIRNQTNYGYTF.

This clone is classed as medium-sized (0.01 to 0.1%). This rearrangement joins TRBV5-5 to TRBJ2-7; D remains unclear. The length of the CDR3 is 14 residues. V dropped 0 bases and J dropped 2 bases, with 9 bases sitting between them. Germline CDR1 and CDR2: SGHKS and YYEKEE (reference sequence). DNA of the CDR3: TGTGCCAGCAGCTTGGTAACCTCACCCTACGAGCAGTACTTC. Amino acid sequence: CASSLVTSPYEQYF.

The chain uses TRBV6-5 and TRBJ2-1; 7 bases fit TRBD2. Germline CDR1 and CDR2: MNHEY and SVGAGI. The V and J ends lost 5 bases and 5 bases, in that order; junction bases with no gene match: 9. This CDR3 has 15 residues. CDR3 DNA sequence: TGTGCCAGCAGTCCTGGACTAGTGGGGAACAATGAGCAGTTCTTC. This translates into CASSPGLVGNNEQFF.

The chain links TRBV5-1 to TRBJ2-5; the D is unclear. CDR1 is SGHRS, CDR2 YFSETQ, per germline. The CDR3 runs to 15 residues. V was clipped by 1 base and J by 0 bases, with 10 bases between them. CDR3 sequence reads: CASSLSAGHQETQYF. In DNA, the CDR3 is TGCGCCAGCAGCTTGTCCGCCGGCCACCAAGAGACCCAGTACTTC.

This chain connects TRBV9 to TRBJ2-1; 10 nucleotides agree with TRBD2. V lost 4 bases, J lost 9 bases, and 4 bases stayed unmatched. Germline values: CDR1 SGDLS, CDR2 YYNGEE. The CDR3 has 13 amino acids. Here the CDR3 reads CASSRGLAVEQFF. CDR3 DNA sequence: TGTGCCAGCAGCAGAGGACTAGCGGTTGAGCAGTTCTTC.

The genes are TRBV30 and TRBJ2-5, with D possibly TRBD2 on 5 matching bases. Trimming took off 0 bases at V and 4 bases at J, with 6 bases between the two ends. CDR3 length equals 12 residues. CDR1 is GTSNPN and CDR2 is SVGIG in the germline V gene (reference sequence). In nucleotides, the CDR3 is TGTGCCTGGAGTGTTAGCGCAGAGACCCAGTACTTC. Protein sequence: CAWSVSAETQYF.

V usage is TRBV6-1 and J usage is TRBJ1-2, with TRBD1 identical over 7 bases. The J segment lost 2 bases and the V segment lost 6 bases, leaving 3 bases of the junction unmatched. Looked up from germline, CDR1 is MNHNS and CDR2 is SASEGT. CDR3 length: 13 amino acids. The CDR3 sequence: CASSWTGNYGYTF. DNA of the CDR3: TGTGCCAGCAGCTGGACAGGAAACTATGGCTACACCTTC.

The CDR3 region is CASSYRAGDQPQHF. DNA for the CDR3: TGTGCCAGCAGTTACAGAGCCGGGGATCAGCCCCAGCATTTT. V is TRBV6-5 and J is TRBJ1-5; the D is unclear. Trimming shortened V by 2 bases and J by 5 bases, and 10 bases separated the two germline ends. CDR3 size: 14 residues. Germline CDR1 MNHEY, CDR2 SVGAGI.

For the CDR3, the DNA is TGTGCCAGCAGCCCAAAGCTCGGGAGGGACAATGAGCAGTTCTTC. This encodes CASSPKLGRDNEQFF. V usage is TRBV11-2 and J usage is TRBJ2-1; 8 nucleotides agree with TRBD2. CDR3 length: 15 residues. V dropped 5 bases and J dropped 5; count of bases not matched to a gene: 8. CDR1 is SGHAT and CDR2 is FQNNGV in the germline V gene.

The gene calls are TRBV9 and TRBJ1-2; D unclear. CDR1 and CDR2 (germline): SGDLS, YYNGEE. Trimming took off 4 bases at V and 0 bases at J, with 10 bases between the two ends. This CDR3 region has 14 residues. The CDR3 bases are TGTGCCAGCAGCTTAGCGTCAGCTAACTATGGCTACACCTTC. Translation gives CASSLASANYGYTF. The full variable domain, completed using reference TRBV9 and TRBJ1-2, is DSGVTQTPKHLITATGQRVTLRCSPRSGDLSVYWYQQSLDQGLQFLIQYYNGEERAKGNILERFSAQQFPDLHSELNLSSLELGDSALYFCASSLASANYGYTFGSGTRLTVV.